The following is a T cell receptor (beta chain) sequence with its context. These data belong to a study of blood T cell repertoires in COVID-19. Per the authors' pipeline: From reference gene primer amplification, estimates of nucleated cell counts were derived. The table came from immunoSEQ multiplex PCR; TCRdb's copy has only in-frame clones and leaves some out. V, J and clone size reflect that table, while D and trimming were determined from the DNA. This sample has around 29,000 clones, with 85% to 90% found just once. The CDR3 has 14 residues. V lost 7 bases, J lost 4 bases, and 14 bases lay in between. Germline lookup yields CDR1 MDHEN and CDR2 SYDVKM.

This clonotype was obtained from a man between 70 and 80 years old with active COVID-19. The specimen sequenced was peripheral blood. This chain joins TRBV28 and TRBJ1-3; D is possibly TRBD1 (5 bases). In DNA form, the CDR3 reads TGTGCCAGCACCGCTGACAGTATAGGAAACACCATATATTTT. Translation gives CASTADSIGNTIYF.